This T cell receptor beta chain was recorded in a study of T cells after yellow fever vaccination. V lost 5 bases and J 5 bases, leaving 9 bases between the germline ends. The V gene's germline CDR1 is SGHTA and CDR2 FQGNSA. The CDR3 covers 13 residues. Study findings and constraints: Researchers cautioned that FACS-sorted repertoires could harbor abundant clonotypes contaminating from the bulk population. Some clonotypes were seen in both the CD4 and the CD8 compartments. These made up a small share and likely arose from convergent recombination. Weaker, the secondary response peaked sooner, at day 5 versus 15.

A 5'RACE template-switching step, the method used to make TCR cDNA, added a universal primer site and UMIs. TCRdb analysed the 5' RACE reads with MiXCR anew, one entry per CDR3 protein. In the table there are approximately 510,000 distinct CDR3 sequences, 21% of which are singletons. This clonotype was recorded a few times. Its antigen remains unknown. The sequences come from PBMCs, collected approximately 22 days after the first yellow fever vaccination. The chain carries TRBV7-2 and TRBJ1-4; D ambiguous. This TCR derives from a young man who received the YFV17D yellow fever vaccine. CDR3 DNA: TGTGCCAGCAGCCTGAAATGGAATGAAAAACTGTTTTTT. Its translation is CASSLKWNEKLFF.